This section outlines one TCR beta chain sequence together with its context. Which antigen it targets is not known. It has no much larger one-base neighbor in the sample; base qualities were not kept. To prepare the library, multiplex PCR was applied. TCRdb lists the instrument as Illumina HiSeq 4000. To build TCR beta libraries, CDR3 regions were amplified by Arm-PCR using iRepertoire HTBI primers. Before sequencing, the PCR products went through gel purification. Regarding the original processing steps: Across samples, 62 TRBV and over 11 TRBJ segments were identified and used for gene usage analysis of CDR3 amino acid clonotypes. COPE and FqMerger were used to merge the filtered high-quality paired reads into contigs. Contigs were aligned with BLAST to IMGT TRBV, TRBD and TRBJ reference genes, and CDR3 was defined per IMGT. Any clonotype with a frequency above 0.1% was classified as a highly expanded clone. Shannon entropy was used to measure repertoire diversity, and the Gini coefficient was used to measure V-J evenness. Clonotypes shared by more than one individual were considered public. Through fastp at Q25 and MiXCR, TCRdb rebuilt clones from the public reads, retaining in-frame beta chains. Identical CDR3 protein sequences are pooled into one entry, listed with their most common genes and DNA. These V and J calls derive from TCRdb rather than the authors' analysis. This sample gives 400,000 to 600,000 distinct CDR3 sequences in total; 20% to 25% of them show up just once. Clones ranked in the top ten supply roughly 7.1% of the sample.

The sample originates from a study of regulatory T cells in long-lasting Graves disease (dated by TCRdb to 2020 to 2023). General notes on the study: Persistent Graves' disease was defined as persistently positive TSH receptor autoantibodies together with antithyroid drug treatment for over 5 years. Antithyroid drugs had been taken for ten to twelve years on average by persistent Graves' disease patients in the clinical cohort. A total of roughly 35 samples underwent TCR sequencing: 13 from persistent and approximately 20 from newly diagnosed Graves' disease patients. Patients with persistent Graves' disease were compared with patients with newly diagnosed Graves' disease using TCR sequencing and RNA sequencing of peripheral blood. The study was conducted in China and was registered as a clinical trial.

General study outcomes and caveats: Because the primary lesion, thyroid tissue, could not be accessed, the study looked at peripheral blood alone. Persistent Graves' disease patients showed lower TCR Shannon entropy and fewer highly expanded clones than newly diagnosed patients, suggesting clonal expansion. The small sample size was acknowledged by the authors as a limitation that may reduce accuracy. Patients with persistent disease shared more public clonotypes (fewer than 3,000) than newly diagnosed patients did (around 1,000). Persistent disease showed preferential use of TRBV28, TRBJ1-2 and TRBJ2-5, whereas newly diagnosed disease favored TRBV20-1 and TRBJ2-1. Only the TCR beta chain was sequenced and analyzed.

Taken with the paper, the label for time point translates to: persistent/refractory GD, antithyroid drugs over 5 years with positive TRAb. RNA was extracted from PBMCs in TRIzol for both TCR sequencing and RNA sequencing. The diagnosis of Graves' disease followed American Thyroid Association guidelines. Recruitment of patients was carried out at an endocrinology department in Xi'an, China. Each patient gave about 9.1 milliliters of peripheral blood, collected in an EDTA anticoagulant tube. PBMCs were isolated by Ficoll Paque Plus density gradient separation without further T cell sorting. An Agilent 2100 Bioanalyzer and agarose gel were used to check RNA quality, while a NanoDrop 2000 measured RNA concentration. CDR1 DFQATT and CDR2 SNEGSKA were looked up in the germline V gene (reference sequence). The CDR3 has 16 amino acids, counting the end cysteine and phenylalanine. Only the CDR3 DNA is retained, 48 bases long and in frame from the first base. V loses 1 base, J loses 2 bases, and the germline ends lie 15 bases apart.

The V gene is TRBV20-1 and the J gene is TRBJ1-5, with TRBD1 as a weak D call on 5 bases. Here the sequenced sample was peripheral blood mononuclear cells (PBMCs), taken when the disease was refractory, from a patient treated with antithyroid drugs. The sequence came from a female donor with Graves disease. This receptor has the CDR3 CSARGGQGMGNQPQHF. The DNA sequence follows: TGCAGTGCTAGAGGGGGCCAGGGTATGGGCAATCAGCCCCAGCATTTT.